The clone carrying this TCR beta chain was observed a handful of times. The target antigen is unknown. The V end was cut by 0 bases, the J end by 9 bases, with 12 bases between. Germline V gene data show CDR1 as DFQATT and CDR2 as SNEGSKA (reference sequence). CDR3 size: 13 residues. The data originate from a study of response to subunit inactivated influenza vaccine. A single record per CDR3 protein comes from TCRdb applying MiXCR to the RT-PCR reads. The data contain fewer than 700,000 distinct CDR3 sequences, around 13% of them singletons. Whole-study results and caveats: That few new T cells are recruited by each seasonal influenza vaccination was the authors' suggestion.

The J gene is TRBJ2-1, the V gene TRBV20-1; D might be TRBD2 (6 bases). The clonotype comes from a man aged 45 to 65 who received an inactivated influenza vaccine. The sample consisted of PBMCs from blood, taken about 40 days after vaccination. The CDR3 loop reads CSARDIRGGEQFF. The CDR3 nucleotides read TGCAGTGCTAGAGATATACGGGGAGGTGAGCAGTTCTTC.